The 32 T cell receptor beta chains below were found in one sample sequenced in a study of control samples from healthy donors and cancer patients. Some clones are missing from TCRdb's copy, which holds only in-frame ones; the method was immunoSEQ multiplex PCR. The sample shows 110,000 to 150,000 clones, around 85% of them seen only once. The sequenced sample was blood. Receptor source: a woman aged 25 to 45 in good health.

The chain carries TRBV5-6 and TRBJ1-4, with a tentative D call TRBD1 (5 bases). This CDR3 is 15 amino acids long. The V and J ends lost 0 bases and 7 bases respectively, with 13 bases between them. Germline values: CDR1 SGHDT, CDR2 YYEEEE. The CDR3 bases are TGTGCCAGCAGCTTGGATGGGGGATCCATTGAAAAACTGTTTTTT. Translation gives CASSLDGGSIEKLFF.

The chain carries TRBV7-3 and TRBJ2-5; 11 nucleotides match TRBD1. CDR1 is SGHTA, CDR2 FQGTGA, per germline. Germline trimming cut 1 base from V and 2 bases from J; bases unmatched to any gene: 15. This CDR3 spans 20 amino acids. CDR3 nucleotides: TGTGCCAGCAGCTTAAGCCCGGACAGGGGGCGCGCAACGAGACAAGAGACCCAGTACTTC. The encoded protein is CASSLSPDRGRATRQETQYF.

The J gene is TRBJ1-4, the V gene TRBV5-1; D might be TRBD1 (6 bases). V was cut by 0 bases and J by 0 bases, with 15 bases left in between. The CDR3 covers 18 residues. Germline V gene lookup returns CDR1 SGHRS and CDR2 YFSETQ. CDR3 region: CASSLDILGAATNEKLFF. The CDR3 bases are TGCGCCAGCAGCTTGGATATACTGGGGGCTGCAACTAATGAAAAACTGTTTTTT.

This rearrangement joins TRBV9 to TRBJ2-7; TRBD1 matches 9 bases. CDR3 length: 15 amino acids. The germline V gene encodes CDR1 SGDLS and CDR2 YYNGEE. The ends lost 1 base at V and 7 bases at J; junction bases unmatched: 9. DNA for the CDR3: TGTGCCAGCAGCGTAACGGGACAGGGCACGTCTGAGCAGTACTTC. It translates to CASSVTGQGTSEQYF.

The chain links TRBV5-1 to TRBJ2-3; D could derive from TRBD1 or TRBD2 (5 bases each). The germline V gene encodes CDR1 SGHRS and CDR2 YFSETQ. This CDR3 region has 14 residues. The V end was cut by 6 bases, the J end by 6 bases, with 17 bases between. CDR3 sequence reads: CASITEPGRDTQYF. The DNA for the CDR3 is TGCGCCAGCATAACCGAGCCGGGACGGGATACGCAGTATTTT. The variable domain in full, completed from reference TRBV5-1 and TRBJ2-3, reads KAGVTQTPRYLIKTRGQQVTLSCSPISGHRSVSWYQQTPGQGLQFLFEYFSETQRNKGNFPGRFSGRQFSNSRSEMNVSTLELGDSALYLCASITEPGRDTQYFGPGTRLTVL.

This rearrangement joins TRBV10-2 to TRBJ2-7, with 7 bases matching TRBD2. The CDR3 has 14 amino acids. V shed 8 bases and J 0 bases; nucleotides not matched to a gene: 7. Germline CDR1 reads WSHSY; CDR2 reads SAAADI. DNA of the CDR3: TGCGCCAGCCGAACTAGCGTCGTCTCCTACGAGCAGTACTTC. As protein: CASRTSVVSYEQYF.

This chain connects TRBV18 to TRBJ2-5; D may be TRBD1 or TRBD2 (6 bases each). There are 13 residues in the CDR3. CDR1 is KGHSH and CDR2 is LQKENI in the germline V gene. The V end lost 2 bases, the J end lost 4 bases, and 8 bases lay between the germline ends. CDR3 sequence: CASSPGGPETQYF. The CDR3 DNA follows: TGTGCCAGCTCACCAGGGGGGCCAGAGACCCAGTACTTC.

In this sample, this clone turned up a few times. The chain recombines TRBV2 with TRBJ1-5; a possible D gene is TRBD1 (6 bases). CDR1 and CDR2 from the germline V gene are SNHLY and FYNNEI. This CDR3 has 14 residues. V was trimmed by 6 bases and J by 3 bases, leaving 12 bases between them. In DNA, the CDR3 is TGTGCCAGCAGCGGGACACTGACCAATCAGCCCCAGCATTTT. It codes for CASSGTLTNQPQHF.

In its sample, this clone was seen a few times. CDR3 protein: CASTHETVPNEKLFF. CDR3 in DNA: TGTGCCAGCACTCACGAGACAGTCCCTAATGAAAAACTGTTTTTT. The V and J genes are TRBV28 and TRBJ1-4, with D possibly being TRBD1 (5 bases). The germline V gene has CDR1 MDHEN and CDR2 SYDVKM. The CDR3 spans 15 residues. Trimming pared 7 bases from V and 3 bases from J, leaving 15 bases between. Drawing the rest from reference TRBV28 and TRBJ1-4, the complete variable domain is DVKVTQSSRYLVKRTGEKVFLECVQDMDHENMFWYRQDPGLGLRLIYFSYDVKMKEKGDIPEGYSVSREKKERFSLILESASTNQTSMYLCASTHETVPNEKLFFGSGTQLSVL.

J is TRBJ1-5 and V is TRBV6-5; 8 nucleotides agree with TRBD1. V trimming: 6 bases; J trimming: 7 bases; junction bases outside the gene matches: 5. The CDR3 totals 13 residues. Germline values: CDR1 MNHEY, CDR2 SVGAGI. The CDR3 loop reads CASRQGEVQPQHF. CDR3 nucleotide sequence: TGTGCCAGCAGACAGGGGGAGGTCCAGCCCCAGCATTTT.

This chain uses TRBV2 with TRBJ1-4; 8 positions agree with TRBD1. The CDR3 is made up of 16 amino acids. Germline CDR1 and CDR2: SNHLY and FYNNEI. Unmatched junction bases numbered 14, after V lost 6 bases and J lost 8 bases. The DNA of the CDR3 is TGTGCCAGCAGGGGGCACCGGACAGGGAGAGGAGAAAAACTGTTTTTT. Translation gives CASRGHRTGRGEKLFF.

This chain connects TRBV30 to TRBJ1-4; D is perhaps TRBD1 (5 bases). Trimming stripped 3 bases from V and 3 bases from J, with 8 bases between. This CDR3 comprises 13 residues. CDR1 GTSNPN and CDR2 SVGIG come from the germline V gene (reference sequence). CDR3 sequence (DNA): TGTGCCTGGAGGTGGGACCCTAATGAAAAACTGTTTTTT. Translating gives CAWRWDPNEKLFF.

The V call is TRBV3-1 (or the pseudogene TRBV3-2), the J call TRBJ2-7, with TRBD1 matching over 10 bases. V lost 4 bases to trimming and J lost 2 bases; unmatched junction nucleotides: 5. There are 15 residues in the CDR3. Germline V gene data show CDR1 as LGHDT and CDR2 as YNNKEL (reference sequence). CDR3 DNA sequence: TGTGCCAGCAGCCCGGGACAGGGGACAACCTACGAGCAGTACTTC. Its translation is CASSPGQGTTYEQYF.

The rearrangement uses TRBV27 and TRBJ2-7; 7 nucleotides align to TRBD1. CDR1 is MNHEY, CDR2 SMNVEV, per germline (reference sequence). The ends lost 6 bases at V and 0 bases at J; junction bases unmatched: 5. The CDR3 covers 14 residues. CDR3 amino acids: CASRDRSSSYEQYF. The CDR3 DNA follows: TGTGCCAGCAGGGACAGGTCGAGCTCCTACGAGCAGTACTTC.

The chain links TRBV10-3 to TRBJ2-5, with D maybe TRBD2 (5 bases). Trimming took 8 bases from V and 2 from J, leaving 12 bases between them. The germline V gene encodes CDR1 ENHRY and CDR2 SYGVKD. This CDR3 contains 13 residues. The CDR3 sequence: CAIQAGRQETQYF. The CDR3 DNA is TGTGCCATCCAGGCGGGCCGACAAGAGACCCAGTACTTC.

J is TRBJ1-4 and V is TRBV9, with a weak D call TRBD1 (6 bases). Trimming left V 3 bases short and J 7 bases short, with 19 bases between. The CDR3 is 16 residues long. CDR1 and CDR2 (germline): SGDLS, YYNGEE. CDR3 amino acids: CASSARTGLLSEKLFF. CDR3 DNA sequence: TGTGCCAGCAGCGCCCGAACAGGGCTTCTAAGTGAAAAACTGTTTTTT.

The chain is built from TRBV7-8 and TRBJ2-7; TRBD2 agrees at 9 bases. This CDR3 region has 15 residues. The germline V gene has CDR1 SGHVS and CDR2 FQNEAQ. Losses at the gene ends were 1 base for V and 2 bases for J; bases not matched to a gene: 3. CDR3 sequence reads: CASSLGTSETYEQYF. CDR3 bases: TGTGCCAGCAGCTTAGGGACTAGCGAAACCTACGAGCAGTACTTC.

The chain carries TRBV30 and TRBJ1-6, with 9 nucleotides matching TRBD1. The CDR3 spans 14 residues. The trim removed 0 bases at V and 9 bases at J, leaving 3 bases unmatched. From germline, CDR1 is GTSNPN and CDR2 SVGIG (reference sequence). CDR3 residues: CAWSVQGAGSPLHF. For the CDR3, the DNA is TGTGCCTGGAGTGTACAGGGGGCTGGTTCACCCCTCCACTTT.

This clone was detected many times. The chain employs TRBV27 and TRBJ2-1; 8 bases align to TRBD2. Germline-derived CDR1 and CDR2 are MNHEY and SMNVEV (reference sequence). The CDR3 sequence is 16 residues long. Germline trimming cut 6 bases from V and 5 bases from J; bases unmatched to any gene: 12. The CDR3 region has the DNA TGTGCCAGCAGCTCCCTCGGAGCGGGAGAGAACAATGAGCAGTTCTTC. Protein sequence: CASSSLGAGENNEQFF.

The V gene is TRBV5-1, the J gene TRBJ1-4; TRBD1 matches 8 bases. Germline CDR1 SGHRS, CDR2 YFSETQ. The CDR3 sequence is 15 residues long. The trim removed 2 bases at V and 7 bases at J, leaving 7 bases unmatched. CDR3 coding DNA: TGCGCCAGCAGCTTAGGTGTAACAGGGGGTGAAAAACTGTTTTTT. Residues: CASSLGVTGGEKLFF.

The chain combines TRBV24-1 with TRBJ2-7; tentatively, D is TRBD1 (8 bases). Trimming removed 4 bases from V and 5 bases from J, with 32 bases in between. CDR3 length: 20 residues. CDR1 is KGHDR, CDR2 SFDVKD, per germline. Here the CDR3 reads CATSERQGINKRDFWDEQYF. For the CDR3, the DNA is TGTGCCACCAGTGAGCGACAGGGGATTAACAAGCGGGATTTTTGGGACGAGCAGTACTTC.

The genes are TRBV7-6 and TRBJ1-3; D unclear. The germline V and J ends were trimmed by 0 bases and 3 bases, with 9 bases remaining between them. The CDR3 contains 15 residues. The germline V gene has CDR1 SGHVS and CDR2 FNYEAQ. The CDR3 sequence: CASSLASGRGNTIYF. The CDR3 region has the DNA TGTGCCAGCAGCTTAGCGTCTGGACGTGGAAACACCATATATTTT.

The sample holds a few counts of this clone. J is TRBJ1-2 and V is TRBV14, with D maybe TRBD1 (5 bases). CDR1 SGHDN and CDR2 FVKESK come from the germline V gene. The CDR3 covers 14 residues. Trimming removed 6 bases from V and 8 bases from J, with 19 bases in between. CDR3 loop: CASRPKGRTIGYTF. The CDR3 DNA reads as TGTGCCAGCAGACCAAAGGGGCGAACGATCGGCTACACCTTC.

The chain uses TRBV5-1 and TRBJ2-2, with 7 bases matching TRBD1. The CDR3 extends over 17 amino acids. J was trimmed by 4 bases and V by 4 bases; bases with no gene match: 13. Germline V gene data show CDR1 as SGHRS and CDR2 as YFSETQ. The CDR3 DNA follows: TGCGCCAGCAGCGCTAACAGGGGAAACCTACCCACCGGGGAGCTGTTTTTT. Its translation: CASSANRGNLPTGELFF.

The chain joins TRBV5-1 to TRBJ2-7; 7 bases are shared with TRBD1. Germline V lookup: CDR1 SGHRS, CDR2 YFSETQ. CDR3 size: 16 residues. V lost 2 bases and J lost 1; bases outside the gene matches: 9. The chain's CDR3 is CASSLSTGERSYEQYF. DNA of the CDR3: TGCGCCAGCAGCTTAAGTACAGGGGAAAGGTCCTACGAGCAGTACTTC. Drawing the rest from reference TRBV5-1 and TRBJ2-7, the complete variable domain is KAGVTQTPRYLIKTRGQQVTLSCSPISGHRSVSWYQQTPGQGLQFLFEYFSETQRNKGNFPGRFSGRQFSNSRSEMNVSTLELGDSALYLCASSLSTGERSYEQYFGPGTRLTVT.

The gene calls are TRBV27 and TRBJ2-7; 7 bases fit TRBD2. The length of the CDR3 is 16 residues. V shed 6 bases, J shed 6 bases, and the junction held 17 bases outside the gene matches. CDR1 is MNHEY, CDR2 SMNVEV, per germline (reference sequence). The CDR3 loop is CASSRPGLRTESEQYF. DNA of the CDR3: TGTGCCAGCAGCCGTCCGGGACTACGGACGGAGAGCGAGCAGTACTTC.

The chain links TRBV30 to TRBJ1-5, with D perhaps matching TRBD1 (6 bases). The CDR3 has 13 amino acids. V lost 5 bases and J 2 bases, leaving 10 bases between the germline ends. Germline CDR1 and CDR2: GTSNPN and SVGIG (reference sequence). CDR3 protein: CAWAQGGNQPQHF. Written as DNA, the CDR3 is TGTGCCTGGGCACAGGGCGGCAATCAGCCCCAGCATTTT.

The chain carries TRBV30 and TRBJ1-3, with D unclear. The CDR3 sequence is 15 residues long. Trimming stripped 4 bases from V and 0 bases from J, with 13 bases between. Germline-derived CDR1 and CDR2 are GTSNPN and SVGIG (reference sequence). CDR3 sequence: CAWKTAGVSGNTIYF. The DNA for the CDR3 is TGTGCCTGGAAAACCGCCGGCGTCTCTGGAAACACCATATATTTT.

The chain is built from TRBV19 and TRBJ2-3; tentatively, D is TRBD1 or TRBD2 (5 bases each). Germline CDR1 is LNHDA and CDR2 is SQIVND (reference sequence). The CDR3 spans 15 residues. The V end was cut by 4 bases, the J end by 4 bases, with 15 bases between. The CDR3 is CASSTLDGTADTQYF. CDR3 sequence (DNA): TGTGCCAGTAGTACCCTTGACGGGACCGCAGATACGCAGTATTTT.

The chain joins TRBV10-1 to TRBJ1-1; D might be TRBD1 (5 bases). This CDR3 contains 14 residues. Germline lookup yields CDR1 WNHNN and CDR2 SYGVQD (reference sequence). V shed 0 bases and J shed 4 bases, with 9 bases lying between them. CDR3 in DNA: TGCGCCAGCAGTGAGTCGAGACAGTCCACTGAAGCTTTCTTT. This sequence encodes CASSESRQSTEAFF.

The chain recombines TRBV5-6 with TRBJ1-3; no clear D. Germline CDR1 reads SGHDT; CDR2 reads YYEEEE. Trimming took off 0 bases at V and 2 bases at J, with 6 bases between the two ends. CDR3 length: 14 residues. This CDR3 is CASSLAAAGNTIYF. DNA for the CDR3: TGTGCCAGCAGCTTGGCAGCTGCTGGAAACACCATATATTTT.

The chain has TRBV7-2 and TRBJ2-2; D is unresolved. In germline, CDR1 is SGHTA, CDR2 FQGNSA. Trimming removed 5 bases from V and 4 bases from J, with 8 bases in between. This CDR3 spans 13 amino acids. CDR3 sequence reads: CASSVSGTGELFF. The DNA of the CDR3 is TGTGCCAGCAGCGTCTCAGGCACCGGGGAGCTGTTTTTT.